One sample yielded the 2 T cell receptor beta chains listed below, sequenced in a study of blood T cell repertoires in COVID-19. TCRdb's copy holds only in-frame clones and misses some; the assay was immunoSEQ multiplex PCR. The repertoire includes 150,000 to 200,000 clones, nearly 85% of them detected once, and 4.5% to 5.5% sits in the top ten. The specimen was peripheral blood. Receptor source: a woman aged 25 to 45 with acute or convalescent COVID-19.

V is TRBV18 and J is TRBJ2-1; 13 nucleotides line up with TRBD2. J was trimmed by 9 bases and V by 3 bases; bases with no gene match: 5. Germline CDR1 reads KGHSH; CDR2 reads LQKENI. This CDR3 has 15 residues. CDR3 in amino acids: CASSPATSGRVEQFF. The CDR3 nucleotides read TGTGCCAGCTCACCCGCAACTAGCGGGAGGGTTGAGCAGTTCTTC.

The chain links TRBV19 to TRBJ1-5; TRBD1 agrees at 8 bases. Germline-derived CDR1 and CDR2 are LNHDA and SQIVND (reference sequence). The junction had 4 bases not matched to a gene; V was cut back by 4 bases and J by 5 bases. The CDR3 runs 14 residues. Here the CDR3 DNA reads TGTGCCAGTAGTACAACAGGGGGGGATCAGCCCCAGCATTTT. Translation: CASSTTGGDQPQHF.